This T cell receptor (beta chain) appears in the sequencing data of a study of shared clonotypes between healthy human individuals. Study outcomes and limitations: Four donors had roughly 5.2% of their naive CD4 clonotypes in common. Few donors limited the genetic and exposure-history diversity represented. Tissue TCR repertoires likely differ from these blood-only repertoires.

The CDR3 runs 16 residues. The germline V gene has CDR1 SQVTM and CDR2 ANQGSEA. V gave up 1 base and J gave up 0 bases; unmatched junction bases: 8. Sequencing was performed with immunoSEQ multiplex PCR; in TCRdb, only in-frame clones are kept and a portion is missing. The repertoire holds approximately 620,000 clones, around 97% seen once, with approximately 0.057% in the top ten. In regard to this clone: Its antigen is not known.

The sequence derives from a woman between 25 and 40 years old in good health. Specimen: naive CD4+ T cells sorted from blood. Subset defined: CD45RA+ positively selected. The chain recombines TRBV29-1 with TRBJ2-7, with TRBD1 identical over 8 bases. CDR3 bases: TGCAGCGTTGAAGCTAGAGGGACAGGTGACTCCTACGAGCAGTACTTC. Its translation is CSVEARGTGDSYEQYF.